This note documents a single TCR beta chain sequence. Its target is unknown. This entry comes from a study of shared clonotypes between healthy human individuals. The study, taken as a whole, reports: Represented diversity, genetic and exposure-history alike, was limited by few donors.

TCRdb's copy holds only in-frame clones and misses some; the assay was immunoSEQ multiplex PCR. The data hold 450,000 to 650,000 clones, with about 80% observed a single time. Germline V gene data show CDR1 as SGDLS and CDR2 as YYNGEE. V shed 0 bases, J shed 3 bases, and the junction held 3 bases outside the gene matches. The length of the CDR3 is 16 residues. What was sequenced was PBMCs. The chain uses TRBV9 and TRBJ2-1, with 10 nucleotides matching TRBD2. This sequence was found in a woman aged 35 to 49 in good health. Some clones in this sample may be carry-over from other donors' samples. The CDR3 nucleotides are TGTGCCAGCAGCGTAGGAGGGACTAGCGACTACAATGAGCAGTTCTTC. Translating gives CASSVGGTSDYNEQFF. The entire variable domain, with the rest obtained from reference TRBV9 and TRBJ2-1, is as follows: DSGVTQTPKHLITATGQRVTLRCSPRSGDLSVYWYQQSLDQGLQFLIQYYNGEERAKGNILERFSAQQFPDLHSELNLSSLELGDSALYFCASSVGGTSDYNEQFFGPGTRLTVL.